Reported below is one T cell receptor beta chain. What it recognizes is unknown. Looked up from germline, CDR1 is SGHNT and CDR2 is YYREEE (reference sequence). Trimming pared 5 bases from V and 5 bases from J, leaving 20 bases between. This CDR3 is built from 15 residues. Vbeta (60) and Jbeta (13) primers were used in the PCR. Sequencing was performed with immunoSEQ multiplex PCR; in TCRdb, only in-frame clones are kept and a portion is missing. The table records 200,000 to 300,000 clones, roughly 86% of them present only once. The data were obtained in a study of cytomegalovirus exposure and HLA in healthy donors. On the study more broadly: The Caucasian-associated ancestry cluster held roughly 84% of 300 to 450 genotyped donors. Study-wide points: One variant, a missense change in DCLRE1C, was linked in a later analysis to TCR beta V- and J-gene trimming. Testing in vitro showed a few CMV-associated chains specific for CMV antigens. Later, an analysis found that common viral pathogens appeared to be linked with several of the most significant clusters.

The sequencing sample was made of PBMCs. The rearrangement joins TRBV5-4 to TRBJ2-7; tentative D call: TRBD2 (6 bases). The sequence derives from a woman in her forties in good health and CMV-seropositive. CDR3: CASSPGLIRGNEQYF. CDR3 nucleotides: TGTGCCAGCAGTCCCGGACTCATACGGGGGAACGAGCAGTACTTC.